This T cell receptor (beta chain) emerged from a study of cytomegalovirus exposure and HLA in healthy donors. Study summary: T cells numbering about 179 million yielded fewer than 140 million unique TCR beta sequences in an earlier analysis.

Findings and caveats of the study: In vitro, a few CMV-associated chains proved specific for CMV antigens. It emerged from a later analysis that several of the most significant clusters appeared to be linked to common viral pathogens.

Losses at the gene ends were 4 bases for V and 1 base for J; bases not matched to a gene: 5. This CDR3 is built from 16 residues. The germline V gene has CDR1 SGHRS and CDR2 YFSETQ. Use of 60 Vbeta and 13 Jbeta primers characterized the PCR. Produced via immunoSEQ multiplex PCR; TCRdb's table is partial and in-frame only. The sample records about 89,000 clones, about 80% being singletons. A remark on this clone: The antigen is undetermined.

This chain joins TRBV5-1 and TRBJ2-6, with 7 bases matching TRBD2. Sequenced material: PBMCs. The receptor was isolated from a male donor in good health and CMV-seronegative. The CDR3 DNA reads TGCGCCAGCAGCGCCTCCGGGGGGTCTGGGGCCAACGTCCTGACTTTC. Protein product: CASSASGGSGANVLTF. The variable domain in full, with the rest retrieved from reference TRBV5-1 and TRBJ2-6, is KAGVTQTPRYLIKTRGQQVTLSCSPISGHRSVSWYQQTPGQGLQFLFEYFSETQRNKGNFPGRFSGRQFSNSRSEMNVSTLELGDSALYLCASSASGGSGANVLTFGAGSRLTVL.